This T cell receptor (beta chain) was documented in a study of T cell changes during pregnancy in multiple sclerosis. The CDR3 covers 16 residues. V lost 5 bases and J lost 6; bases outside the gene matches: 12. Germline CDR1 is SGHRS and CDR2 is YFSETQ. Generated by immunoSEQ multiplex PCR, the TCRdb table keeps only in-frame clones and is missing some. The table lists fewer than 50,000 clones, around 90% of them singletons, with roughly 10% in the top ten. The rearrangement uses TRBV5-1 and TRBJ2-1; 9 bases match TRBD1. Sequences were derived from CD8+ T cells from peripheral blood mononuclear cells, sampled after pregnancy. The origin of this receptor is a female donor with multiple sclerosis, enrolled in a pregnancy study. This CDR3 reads CASRYYPGQGSNEQFF. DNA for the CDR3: TGCGCCAGCAGGTATTACCCGGGACAGGGTTCCAATGAGCAGTTCTTC.